Included here is one T cell receptor (beta chain) sequence, with context. Its specificity is not known. Without the conserved terminal phenylalanine or tryptophan, this CDR3 likely stems from a read error. This specimen belongs to a study of T-cell reconstitution after alpha-beta-depleted transplantation in children. Study-level points and caveats: One year after transplant, T-cell counts and diversity came mostly from newly produced T cells. Reportedly, only several hundred clones from non-depleted graft cells drove alpha-beta T-cell counts at about two months. Several patients had high TCRbeta diversity at day 60; it came from surviving recipient T cells and thymic progenitors.

This CDR3 is built from 13 residues. V was trimmed by 5 bases and J by 6 bases, leaving 14 bases between them. Germline values: CDR1 MNHEY, CDR2 SVGAGI. Unique molecular identifiers tagged the TCRbeta library. TCRdb called the PCR reads again in MiXCR, with one record for every CDR3 protein. This sample yields 450,000 to 550,000 distinct CDR3 sequences, of which about an eighth are seen a single time; approximately 15% belongs to the top ten. The receptor was derived from a female patient aged 2-9 years who had a stem cell transplant for aplastic anemia, so the T cells may come from the graft donor. The specimen was PBMCs, mostly from graft donor cells, collected 180 days after TCRalphabeta/CD19-depleted stem cell transplant. This chain connects TRBV6-5 to TRBJ2-7, with D possibly called TRBD1 or TRBD2 (5 bases each). DNA for the CDR3: TGTGCCAGCAGTGGACTCGGTAGGGGCGAGCAGTACTTG. This translates into CASSGLGRGEQYL.